This entry lists 31 T cell receptor beta chains sequenced from one sample in a study of neurological immune-mediated disorders. TCRdb analysed the 5' RACE reads with MiXCR anew, one entry per CDR3 protein. The data hold tens of thousands of distinct CDR3 sequences, with 24% observed a single time. Time point: technical triplicate 2. Sequenced sample: PBMCs. These receptors were collected from a man aged 55 to 70 with HTLV-1-associated myelopathy (HAM/TSP).

This clonotype was recorded many times. The J gene is TRBJ1-2, the V gene TRBV29-1; 7 nucleotides line up with TRBD1. The CDR3 runs 11 residues. Germline values: CDR1 SQVTM, CDR2 ANQGSEA. The trim removed 7 bases at V and 8 bases at J, leaving 7 bases unmatched. In nucleotides, the CDR3 is TGCAGCGCTACGATAGGGGGCGGCTACACCTTC. Protein sequence: CSATIGGGYTF.

At least ten counts were recorded for this clonotype. This chain uses TRBV20-1 with TRBJ2-3; D tentatively fits TRBD1 or TRBD2 (5 bases each). The CDR3 length is 15 residues. The V end lost 0 bases, the J end lost 2 bases, and 12 bases lay between the germline ends. Germline lookup yields CDR1 DFQATT and CDR2 SNEGSKA (reference sequence). CDR3 DNA: TGCAGTGCTAGAGATCTTCGGGACCTCACAGATACGCAGTATTTT. Its protein is CSARDLRDLTDTQYF.

This clonotype came up many times. This chain uses TRBV5-5 with TRBJ2-7; the match to TRBD1 covers 12 bases. The V and J ends lost 3 bases and 3 bases, in that order; junction bases with no gene match: 4. From germline, CDR1 is SGHKS and CDR2 YYEKEE (reference sequence). The CDR3 is 15 residues long. As DNA, the CDR3 is TGTGCCAGCAGCTGGGGACAGGGGGCTTACTACGAGCAGTACTTC. Translation: CASSWGQGAYYEQYF.

This clonotype has at least ten counts. The V and J genes are TRBV6-6 and TRBJ1-2; possibly TRBD1 for D (5 bases). The CDR3 is made up of 15 amino acids. V was pared by 5 bases and J by 6 bases, with 19 bases between. Germline CDR1 reads MNHNY; CDR2 reads SVGAGI (reference sequence). The CDR3 coding sequence is TGTGCCAGCAGTCCTCTGGTGGGGGGTAATGATGGCTACACCTTC. Protein: CASSPLVGGNDGYTF.

There are many counts of this clonotype. The chain uses TRBV10-3 and TRBJ2-7; D may be TRBD1 or TRBD2 (5 bases each). There are 13 residues in the CDR3. Between the trimmed V and J ends, which lost 2 bases and 6 bases, there was a span of 11 bases. Per germline, CDR1 ENHRY and CDR2 SYGVKD. The CDR3 bases are TGTGCCATCAGTGAGCCCCGGGACGTCGAGCAGTACTTC. Encoded protein: CAISEPRDVEQYF.

The chain joins TRBV27 to TRBJ2-7; 10 nucleotides line up with TRBD2. The CDR3 runs to 14 residues. Trimming removed 2 bases from V and 7 bases from J; junction bases left unmatched: 5. Looked up from germline, CDR1 is MNHEY and CDR2 is SMNVEV (reference sequence). CDR3 in DNA: TGTGCCAGCAGTTTAGTCCAAGCGGGGGGGGAGCAGTACTTC. This gives the protein CASSLVQAGGEQYF.

Ten or more counts support this clonotype. The chain has TRBV5-1 and TRBJ2-7, with 9 bases that match TRBD1. CDR1 and CDR2 from the germline V gene are SGHRS and YFSETQ. V lost 0 bases and J lost 1; bases outside the gene matches: 17. CDR3 length equals 20 residues. The CDR3 coding sequence is TGCGCCAGCAGCTTGGATGGCCGAAATACAGGGGGCCACTGGTCCTACGAGCAGTACTTC. It translates to CASSLDGRNTGGHWSYEQYF.

The chain joins TRBV5-1 to TRBJ2-7, with 8 bases identical to TRBD1. The V and J ends lost 3 bases and 6 bases, in that order; junction bases with no gene match: 5. The CDR3 consists of 13 residues. Germline CDR1 SGHRS, CDR2 YFSETQ. The CDR3 spells CASSYGTGGEQYF. The CDR3 coding sequence is TGCGCCAGCAGCTACGGGACAGGTGGCGAGCAGTACTTC.

This clonotype is medium-sized in the sample. This chain uses TRBV27 with TRBJ2-7; D gene uncertain. CDR3 size: 12 residues. The germline V and J ends were trimmed by 6 bases and 6 bases, with 12 bases remaining between them. Germline lookup yields CDR1 MNHEY and CDR2 SMNVEV (reference sequence). The CDR3 sequence: CASSRLGSEQYF. For the CDR3, the DNA is TGTGCCAGCAGCCGGCTGGGAAGCGAGCAGTACTTC.

This rearrangement joins TRBV5-1 to TRBJ2-5, with D uncertain. This CDR3 region has 14 residues. Trimming removed 4 bases from V and 0 bases from J, with 10 bases in between. Germline V gene sequence: CDR1 SGHRS, CDR2 YFSETQ. The CDR3 DNA reads TGCGCCAGCAGCCTGACCCCGTACCAAGAGACCCAGTACTTC. Its protein product is CASSLTPYQETQYF.

Ten or more counts support this clonotype. The genes are TRBV6-5 and TRBJ1-2; no clear D gene. Germline CDR1 and CDR2: MNHEY and SVGAGI. The CDR3 extends over 11 amino acids. The ends were cut back, 6 bases at V and 8 bases at J, with 10 bases in the middle. CDR3 region: CASSNSWGYTF. The CDR3, as DNA: TGTGCCAGCAGCAACTCGTGGGGCTACACCTTC.

The V call is TRBV5-5, the J call TRBJ1-5, with TRBD1 matching 7 bases. The trim removed 4 bases at V and 3 bases at J, leaving 10 bases unmatched. Per germline, CDR1 SGHKS and CDR2 YYEKEE (reference sequence). This CDR3 contains 16 residues. The CDR3 nucleotides read TGTGCCAGCAGCCCCCAGGGGACAGCTCCCAATCAGCCCCAGCATTTT. Its protein product is CASSPQGTAPNQPQHF.

This clonotype was detected ten times or more. The chain carries TRBV5-5 and TRBJ1-2; D not certain. CDR1 and CDR2 from the germline V gene are SGHKS and YYEKEE (reference sequence). The ends were cut back, 2 bases at V and 8 bases at J, with 7 bases in the middle. The CDR3 contains 11 residues. The chain's CDR3 is CASSLNGGYTF. The CDR3 DNA follows: TGTGCCAGCAGCTTAAATGGGGGCTACACCTTC.

V usage is TRBV20-1 and J usage is TRBJ1-4; TRBD1 agrees at 7 bases. Germline lookup yields CDR1 DFQATT and CDR2 SNEGSKA (reference sequence). The V gene end was trimmed by 3 bases and the J gene end by 2 bases; junction bases not matched to a gene: 6. This CDR3 contains 15 residues. The CDR3 DNA sequence: TGCAGTGCTAGTGGCAGGACAGGCACTAATGAAAAACTGTTTTTT. It codes for CSASGRTGTNEKLFF.

This clonotype was seen repeatedly, ten times or more. The J gene is TRBJ1-1, the V gene TRBV10-3; 7 bases match TRBD1. Germline V lookup: CDR1 ENHRY, CDR2 SYGVKD. The V segment lost 3 bases and the J segment 5 bases; nucleotides outside the gene matches: 6. The CDR3 is 14 residues long. CDR3 nucleotide sequence: TGTGCCATCAGTGAAGGGGAGGGGGCTACTGAAGCTTTCTTT. It specifies CAISEGEGATEAFF.

This clonotype was recorded many times. This rearrangement joins TRBV6-5 to TRBJ2-1; no definite D call. Per germline, CDR1 MNHEY and CDR2 SVGAGI. V was pared by 3 bases and J by 0 bases, with 12 bases between. This CDR3 is 16 amino acids long. CDR3 sequence reads: CASSYLGQSSYNEQFF. The CDR3 bases are TGTGCCAGCAGTTATTTAGGGCAGAGCTCCTACAATGAGCAGTTCTTC.

This clonotype was observed many times. V gene TRBV12-3 or TRBV12-4 combines with J gene TRBJ2-7, with no clear D. Trimming pared 5 bases from V and 4 bases from J, leaving 6 bases between. The CDR3 contains 11 residues. CDR3 DNA sequence: TGTGCCAGCAGTACTCTATACGAGCAGTACTTC. As protein: CASSTLYEQYF.

This clonotype was detected only a few times. This chain's CDR3 is CASSTFRGYGETQYF. The CDR3 DNA sequence: TGTGCCAGCAGTACTTTCAGGGGCTACGGAGAGACCCAGTACTTC. The chain joins TRBV6-5 to TRBJ2-5; weak D call: TRBD1 (6 bases). The CDR3 loop spans 15 amino acids. Trimming cost V 5 bases and J 4 bases, with 17 bases left between them. CDR1 is MNHEY, CDR2 SVGAGI, per germline.

At least ten counts were recorded for this clonotype. V usage is TRBV5-1 and J usage is TRBJ2-1, with D maybe TRBD1 (6 bases). The CDR3 length is 13 residues. Germline V lookup: CDR1 SGHRS, CDR2 YFSETQ. V lost 0 bases and J 8 bases, leaving 9 bases between the germline ends. This CDR3 is CASSLDQGHEQFF. In DNA, the CDR3 is TGCGCCAGCAGCTTGGACCAGGGGCATGAGCAGTTCTTC.

This chain connects TRBV29-1 to TRBJ1-3; D gene ambiguous. The CDR3 consists of 11 residues. Germline V lookup: CDR1 SQVTM, CDR2 ANQGSEA. Between the trimmed V and J ends, which lost 8 bases and 7 bases, there was a span of 12 bases. The CDR3 DNA sequence: TGCAGCCTCTCTATGGGGAACACCATATATTTT. Translation gives CSLSMGNTIYF.

The chain is built from TRBV13 and TRBJ2-1; TRBD2 matches 12 bases. The CDR3 contains 17 residues. Germline V gene sequence: CDR1 PRHDT, CDR2 FYEKMQ (reference sequence). V trimming: 6 bases; J trimming: 5 bases; junction bases outside the gene matches: 11. CDR3 in amino acids: CASSPNPWTSGDNEQFF. The CDR3 DNA is TGTGCCAGCAGTCCCAATCCCTGGACTAGCGGGGACAATGAGCAGTTCTTC.

This clonotype was recorded at least ten times. This chain links TRBV20-1 with TRBJ2-7; 8 bases align to TRBD2. Germline trimming cut 5 bases from V and 4 bases from J; bases unmatched to any gene: 10. This CDR3 spans 14 amino acids. Germline V gene sequence: CDR1 DFQATT, CDR2 SNEGSKA (reference sequence). CDR3 bases: TGCAGTGCTCCACCAACGGGAGGGCCTTACGAGCAGTACTTC. Amino acids: CSAPPTGGPYEQYF.

The chain combines TRBV20-1 with TRBJ2-4; D might be TRBD1 (5 bases). V was cut by 6 bases and J by 0 bases, with 15 bases left in between. From germline, CDR1 is DFQATT and CDR2 SNEGSKA (reference sequence). CDR3 length: 15 residues. CDR3 sequence reads: CSAPLLGLAKNIQYF. The DNA of the CDR3 is TGCAGTGCCCCTTTATTGGGGCTAGCCAAAAACATTCAGTACTTC.

There are many counts of this clonotype. This rearrangement joins TRBV4-2 to TRBJ2-7, with D perhaps TRBD1 (7 bases). CDR1 is LGHNA and CDR2 is YNFKEQ in the germline V gene. Trimming left V 3 bases short and J 7 bases short, with 22 bases between. The CDR3 is 16 residues long. In DNA form, the CDR3 reads TGTGCCAGCAGCCATGCCACAGGGGAGGCCTTGGGGGAGCAGTACTTC. Protein product: CASSHATGEALGEQYF.

V usage is TRBV20-1 and J usage is TRBJ2-7; D is unresolved. This CDR3 spans 13 amino acids. Germline V lookup: CDR1 DFQATT, CDR2 SNEGSKA (reference sequence). Trimming took off 4 bases at V and 2 bases at J, with 12 bases between the two ends. The CDR3 reads CSAKNSQAYEQYF. The CDR3 DNA reads as TGCAGTGCTAAGAATAGCCAAGCCTACGAGCAGTACTTC.

This clonotype was recorded at least ten times. The rearrangement links TRBV6-2 or TRBV6-3 to TRBJ2-3; the D is unclear. This CDR3 comprises 14 residues. Germline lookup yields CDR1 MNHEY and CDR2 SVGEGT. Trimming took off 0 bases at V and 8 bases at J, with 12 bases between the two ends. The CDR3 bases are TGTGCCAGCAGTTACTCCGTCACCATCGGTACGCAGTATTTT. The encoded protein is CASSYSVTIGTQYF.

This clonotype was seen many times. J is TRBJ2-3 and V is TRBV6-1, with D hard to call. Germline V CDR1 and CDR2: MNHNS, SASEGT. This CDR3 region has 12 residues. Trimming removed 6 bases from V and 3 bases from J, with 7 bases in between. For the CDR3, the DNA is TGTGCCAGCAGGGAAACTACAGATACGCAGTATTTT. Protein sequence: CASRETTDTQYF.

This clonotype was recorded at least ten times. The chain joins TRBV5-1 to TRBJ2-1; D uncertain. This CDR3 is built from 16 residues. Trimming removed 0 bases at V and 4 bases at J, with 14 bases between. CDR1 and CDR2 from the germline V gene are SGHRS and YFSETQ. CDR3 in amino acids: CASSLVVGVGYNEQFF. In nucleotides, the CDR3 is TGCGCCAGCAGCTTGGTAGTAGGAGTGGGATACAATGAGCAGTTCTTC.

This clonotype was seen ten or more times. At one end the junction does not follow the germline gene, possibly because of a read error. The CDR3 DNA reads as TGTGCCAGCACTGTACCCACAGGGGGGAACGCTGAAGCTTTCTTT. Its translation is CASTVPTGGNAEAFF. V and J are TRBV2 and TRBJ1-1, with TRBD1 matching over 8 bases. Germline values: CDR1 SNHLY, CDR2 FYNNEI. The CDR3 covers 15 residues.

This clonotype came up many times. The gene calls are TRBV20-1 and TRBJ2-3; 13 bases are shared with TRBD2. CDR3 length: 15 amino acids. Germline assignment: CDR1 DFQATT and CDR2 SNEGSKA (reference sequence). V was pared by 5 bases and J by 6 bases, with 8 bases of the junction left unmatched. The CDR3 nucleotides are TGCAGTGCTGACCCGACTAGCGGGAGGATGGATACGCAGTATTTT. This gives the protein CSADPTSGRMDTQYF.

The chain links TRBV20-1 to TRBJ2-1, with 15 bases fitting TRBD2. V shed 3 bases and J 9 bases; nucleotides not matched to a gene: 9. The CDR3 consists of 16 residues. Per germline, CDR1 DFQATT and CDR2 SNEGSKA (reference sequence). The CDR3 DNA sequence: TGCAGTGCTAGGGCACCGGGACTAGCGGGAGGAGGTGAGCAGTTCTTC. Translating it yields CSARAPGLAGGGEQFF.